These 21 T cell receptor beta chains came from one sample sequenced in a study of cytomegalovirus exposure and HLA in healthy donors (dated by TCRdb to the late 2010s). Libraries were made using the immunoSEQ multiplex PCR assay. For the multiplex PCR, a mixture combining 60 forward primers for TCR Vbeta segments and 13 reverse primers for TCR Jbeta segments was used. The immuneACCESS repertoire file appears here via TCRdb, limited to in-frame rearrangements. These files lack a portion of the clones; in checked studies, under half of the deficit traces to unresolved V genes, and the cause of the others is not known. The sample table shows under 300,000 clones, and 75% to 90% are seen once. Clones ranked in the top ten supply around 4% of the sample. Sequenced material: PBMCs. These receptors all come from a man aged 35 to 55 in good health and CMV-seropositive.

The rearrangement links TRBV11-2 to TRBJ2-2; D gene ambiguous. CDR3 size: 16 residues. Germline V gene sequence: CDR1 SGHAT, CDR2 FQNNGV. The V end was cut by 1 base, the J end by 0 bases, with 9 bases between. The DNA of the CDR3 is TGTGCCAGCAGCTTAGTCAACAGACCGAACACCGGGGAGCTGTTTTTT. Protein sequence: CASSLVNRPNTGELFF.

The genes are TRBV5-4 and TRBJ2-7; 9 bases are a match to TRBD2. CDR3 size: 16 residues. V dropped 0 bases and J dropped 3; count of bases not matched to a gene: 7. Germline CDR1 and CDR2: SGHNT and YYREEE (reference sequence). CDR3 loop: CASSLDWREGRYEQYF. CDR3 nucleotides: TGTGCCAGCAGCTTGGACTGGCGGGAGGGCCGCTACGAGCAGTACTTC. Full variable domain (rest looked up from reference TRBV5-4 and TRBJ2-7): ETGVTQSPTHLIKTRGQQVTLRCSSQSGHNTVSWYQQALGQGPQFIFQYYREEENGRGNFPPRFSGLQFPNYSSELNVNALELDDSALYLCASSLDWREGRYEQYFGPGTRLTVT.

The V gene is TRBV28, the J gene TRBJ1-1; tentative D call: TRBD1 (5 bases). Germline lookup yields CDR1 MDHEN and CDR2 SYDVKM. V lost 7 bases and J 1 base, leaving 13 bases between the germline ends. CDR3 size: 14 residues. CDR3 amino acids: CASTPGQGNTEAFF. The CDR3 bases are TGTGCCAGCACTCCCGGGCAGGGGAACACTGAAGCTTTCTTT.

On this clone itself: The identical CDR3 is also encoded by other nucleotide sequences in the sample. The chain couples TRBV27 to TRBJ1-2, with 8 bases fitting TRBD1. The CDR3 consists of 13 residues. V shed 5 bases and J 5 bases; nucleotides not matched to a gene: 4. Germline V lookup: CDR1 MNHEY, CDR2 SMNVEV (reference sequence). The CDR3 reads CASSPTGGYGYTF. CDR3 nucleotide sequence: TGTGCCAGCAGTCCTACAGGGGGGTATGGCTACACCTTC.

For the CDR3, the DNA is TGCGCCAGCAGCTTGGCCCCACAGTACGCCGACGAGCAGTACTTC. This codes for CASSLAPQYADEQYF. The rearrangement uses TRBV5-1 and TRBJ2-7; D uncertain. The CDR3 sequence is 15 residues long. The germline V gene has CDR1 SGHRS and CDR2 YFSETQ. Trimming removed 0 bases at V and 5 bases at J, with 15 bases between.

This sequence joins TRBV27 and TRBJ2-5; TRBD2 aligns across 7 bases. The trim removed 3 bases at V and 3 bases at J, leaving 10 bases unmatched. Germline loops: CDR1 MNHEY, CDR2 SMNVEV (reference sequence). The CDR3 loop spans 16 amino acids. This chain's CDR3 is CASSFRREGAEETQYF. CDR3 nucleotides: TGTGCCAGCAGTTTCAGGAGGGAGGGAGCAGAAGAGACCCAGTACTTC.

The chain uses TRBV7-9 and TRBJ2-3; TRBD2 might be the D (5 bases). The germline V gene encodes CDR1 SEHNR and CDR2 FQNEAQ (reference sequence). The CDR3 sequence is 17 residues long. Trimming cost V 3 bases and J 0 bases, with 16 bases left between them. The CDR3 loop reads CASSFLRLGVSTDTQYF. CDR3 bases: TGTGCCAGCAGCTTTCTCCGATTGGGAGTAAGCACAGATACGCAGTATTTT.

V and J are TRBV18 and TRBJ2-2; D is possibly TRBD1 (6 bases). The germline V gene has CDR1 KGHSH and CDR2 LQKENI. The CDR3 sequence is 16 residues long. The V gene lost 0 bases and the J gene lost 5 bases, with 13 bases spanning the gap. The CDR3 protein is CASSPPGGQMTGELFF. CDR3 bases: TGTGCCAGCTCACCACCTGGCGGACAGATGACCGGGGAGCTGTTTTTT. The full variable domain, with the rest looked up from reference TRBV18 and TRBJ2-2, is NAGVMQNPRHLVRRRGQEARLRCSPMKGHSHVYWYRQLPEEGLKFMVYLQKENIIDESGMPKERFSAEFPKEGPSILRIQQVVRGDSAAYFCASSPPGGQMTGELFFGEGSRLTVL.

The CDR3 reads CASSPSLGIDSGNTIYF. The CDR3 bases are TGTGCCAGCAGTCCCTCACTAGGGATCGACTCTGGAAACACCATATATTTT. The chain recombines TRBV28 with TRBJ1-3; D ambiguous. Trimming pared 5 bases from V and 0 bases from J, leaving 17 bases between. There are 17 residues in the CDR3. Germline values: CDR1 MDHEN, CDR2 SYDVKM. Full variable domain (outside the CDR3, taken from reference TRBV28 and TRBJ1-3): DVKVTQSSRYLVKRTGEKVFLECVQDMDHENMFWYRQDPGLGLRLIYFSYDVKMKEKGDIPEGYSVSREKKERFSLILESASTNQTSMYLCASSPSLGIDSGNTIYFGEGSWLTVV.

The chain couples TRBV7-6 to TRBJ2-1, with 8 bases lining up with TRBD2. This CDR3 spans 15 amino acids. Germline trimming cut 5 bases from V and 5 bases from J; bases unmatched to any gene: 8. Looked up from germline, CDR1 is SGHVS and CDR2 is FNYEAQ. CDR3 sequence: CASSRSGSQNNEQFF. In nucleotides, the CDR3 is TGTGCCAGCAGCCGCAGCGGGAGCCAAAACAATGAGCAGTTCTTC.

As to this clone: A read error may account for a junction end that differs from germline. The gene calls are TRBV18 and TRBJ1-5, with D possibly being TRBD1 (5 bases). Germline loops: CDR1 KGHSH, CDR2 LQKENI. CDR3 length equals 14 residues. In DNA form, the CDR3 reads TGTGCCACCTCACGGGGGGACGGGGATCAGCCCCAGCATTTT. It specifies CATSRGDGDQPQHF.

The rearrangement uses TRBV7-9 and TRBJ2-1; 9 bases agree with TRBD2. Germline CDR1 SEHNR, CDR2 FQNEAQ (reference sequence). This CDR3 is 14 amino acids long. V shed 4 bases and J 8 bases; nucleotides not matched to a gene: 6. CDR3: CASSWREGLDEQFF. As DNA, the CDR3 is TGTGCCAGCAGCTGGCGGGAGGGCCTCGATGAGCAGTTCTTC.

V usage is TRBV5-6 and J usage is TRBJ2-1, with TRBD1 matching 11 bases. CDR3 length: 13 amino acids. In germline, CDR1 is SGHDT, CDR2 YYEEEE. V dropped 7 bases and J dropped 7; count of bases not matched to a gene: 4. Written as DNA, the CDR3 is TGTGCCAGCTGCGGGACAGGGGGGAATGAGCAGTTCTTC. It translates to CASCGTGGNEQFF.

This clone came up a few times. The chain links TRBV18 to TRBJ1-1; 11 bases map to TRBD1. Trimming took 4 bases from V and 6 from J; bases not matched to a gene: 7. Germline values: CDR1 KGHSH, CDR2 LQKENI. This CDR3 spans 15 amino acids. As DNA, the CDR3 is TGTGCCAGCTCACAGGTGTGGGGACAGGGGGCTGAAGCTTTCTTT. Translated: CASSQVWGQGAEAFF.

This clone was seen a single time. V is TRBV27 and J is TRBJ2-2; a weak D match, TRBD1 (5 bases). This CDR3 contains 13 residues. V was pared by 4 bases and J by 6 bases, with 9 bases between. In germline, CDR1 is MNHEY, CDR2 SMNVEV (reference sequence). The CDR3, as DNA: TGTGCCAGCAGTTCAAAGGGGCCCGGGGAGCTGTTTTTT. Translation gives CASSSKGPGELFF.

A note on this clone: The CDR3 end shows no conserved phenylalanine or tryptophan, and so a read error is likely. This chain connects TRBV28 to TRBJ2-7, with 7 bases aligning to TRBD1. V lost 2 bases, J lost 3 bases, and 4 bases stayed unmatched. CDR3 size: 14 residues. CDR1 and CDR2 (germline): MDHEN, SYDVKM. CDR3 loop: CASSLNYRGYEQYL. The CDR3 nucleotides read TGTGCCAGCAGTTTAAACTACAGGGGCTACGAGCAGTACCTC.

Details on this clone: Distinct nucleotide sequences in the sample also encode this CDR3. The chain couples TRBV27 to TRBJ2-7; 10 nucleotides align to TRBD1. The CDR3 sequence is 13 residues long. The germline V gene has CDR1 MNHEY and CDR2 SMNVEV (reference sequence). With V trimmed by 6 bases and J by 5 bases, 4 bases remained unmatched. CDR3 residues: CASRAGTGDEQYF. The CDR3 DNA sequence: TGTGCCAGCAGGGCCGGGACAGGGGACGAGCAGTACTTC.

V gene TRBV7-3 combines with J gene TRBJ2-3; D is possibly TRBD2 (5 bases). Deletions cut 5 bases from V and 2 bases from J, with 11 bases between. CDR1 and CDR2 (germline): SGHTA, FQGTGA. The CDR3 is 14 amino acids. The CDR3 spells CASSPDLNTDTQYF. CDR3 DNA sequence: TGTGCCAGCAGCCCGGACTTAAACACAGATACGCAGTATTTT.

The rearrangement joins TRBV2 to TRBJ2-1; D is uncertain. V was cut by 3 bases and J by 7 bases, with 16 bases left in between. The CDR3 contains 15 residues. The V gene's germline CDR1 is SNHLY and CDR2 FYNNEI. CDR3 region: CASSDPPPTRNEQFF. The CDR3 region has the DNA TGTGCCAGCAGTGACCCTCCTCCTACTCGGAATGAGCAGTTCTTC.

The chain employs TRBV13 and TRBJ1-2; D possibly corresponds to TRBD1 (5 bases). The V and J ends lost 4 bases and 4 bases respectively, with 28 bases between them. The CDR3 is 19 residues long. The V gene's germline CDR1 is PRHDT and CDR2 FYEKMQ (reference sequence). The CDR3 DNA reads as TGTGCCAGCAGCTCCCGTTCAGGTCCGGTGCCAGGGTCCGGCTATGGCTACACCTTC. Amino acid sequence: CASSSRSGPVPGSGYGYTF.

The gene calls are TRBV29-1 and TRBJ2-5, with 8 positions matching TRBD1. This CDR3 has 13 residues. V lost 7 bases to trimming and J lost 2 bases; unmatched junction nucleotides: 6. Germline CDR1 SQVTM, CDR2 ANQGSEA. The CDR3 DNA sequence: TGCAGCGCTACAGGGGGAGGACAAGAGACCCAGTACTTC. Amino acid sequence: CSATGGGQETQYF.